This TCR beta chain originates from a study of blood T cell repertoires in COVID-19. Study context: The United States, Italy and Spain provided the acute and convalescent COVID-19 samples. In each case, the material was cDNA or gDNA derived from T cells, B-cell-depleted T cells, or PBMCs.

The CDR3 runs to 15 residues. Methods used by the authors: Scientists estimated how many nucleated cells there were by amplifying reference gene primers. Sequenced by immunoSEQ multiplex PCR; TCRdb stores in-frame clones only, minus some. V and J calls and clone size are given by that table; D and trimming were obtained from the DNA. Among some 150,000 clones, 88% were seen once, and the ten largest hold about 2.3%. The receptor was isolated from a human donor in a cohort sampled during active COVID-19. The chain uses TRBV21-1 and TRBJ2-6; the table assigns TRBD1, which was not confirmed against the DNA. TRBV21-1 is recorded as a pseudogene. Input material: peripheral blood. CDR3 protein: CASSKPHSGANVLTF. The CDR3 region has the DNA TGTGCCAGCAGCAAACCCCACTCTGGGGCCAACGTCCTGACTTTC.